This passage covers 15 T cell receptor beta chains from one sample sequenced in a study of T cell responses to AZD1222 COVID-19 vaccine. Sequencing used immunoSEQ multiplex PCR; TCRdb keeps in-frame clones, though not all of them. This sample has 95,000 to 150,000 clones; around 91% occur once, and the top ten carry about 3%. Material: peripheral blood, obtained on day 0 of AZD1222 vaccination. These receptors were taken from an adult in good health.

The chain carries TRBV28 and TRBJ1-2; TRBD1 matches at 7 bases. CDR3 length equals 14 residues. CDR1 is MDHEN and CDR2 is SYDVKM in the germline V gene. Trimming at V came to 5 bases and at J to 7 bases, leaving 10 bases not matched to a gene. The CDR3 DNA reads TGTGCCAGCAGTGGTGGAGAGGGGGCGTTTGGCTACACCTTC. This translates into CASSGGEGAFGYTF.

The rearrangement links TRBV6-1 to TRBJ2-3; the match to TRBD1 covers 7 bases. Per germline, CDR1 MNHNS and CDR2 SASEGT. The CDR3 has 16 residues. V shed 2 bases, J shed 4 bases, and the junction held 9 bases outside the gene matches. The CDR3 region is CASSELVRGFSDTQYF. CDR3 DNA sequence: TGTGCCAGCAGTGAACTAGTCAGGGGGTTTTCAGATACGCAGTATTTT.

The V gene is TRBV6-2 or TRBV6-3, the J gene TRBJ1-1; D gene uncertain. The CDR3 loop spans 12 amino acids. Germline V gene sequence: CDR1 MNHEY, CDR2 SVGEGT. V was cut by 2 bases and J by 6 bases, with 7 bases left in between. CDR3 loop: CASSYPRAEAFF. Written as DNA, the CDR3 is TGTGCCAGCAGTTACCCCCGGGCTGAAGCTTTCTTT.

The rearrangement links TRBV7-9 to TRBJ1-3; D might be TRBD1 (5 bases). This CDR3 is built from 19 residues. Trimming left V 7 bases short and J 0 bases short, with 25 bases between. CDR1 and CDR2 from the germline V gene are SEHNR and FQNEAQ (reference sequence). CDR3 residues: CASTPVGGAVKSSGNTIYF. The CDR3 nucleotides read TGTGCCAGCACCCCCGTGGGTGGGGCCGTAAAAAGCTCTGGAAACACCATATATTTT.

The chain employs TRBV6-5 and TRBJ2-7, with D unclear. This CDR3 has 12 amino acids. V was shortened by 5 bases and J by 7 bases, with 12 bases between the two germline ends. Germline V gene sequence: CDR1 MNHEY, CDR2 SVGAGI. Here the CDR3 reads CASSIRAGEQYF. The CDR3 DNA sequence: TGTGCCAGCAGTATAAGGGCCGGGGAGCAGTACTTC.

The gene calls are TRBV7-2 and TRBJ1-1, with D unresolved. Germline CDR1 and CDR2: SGHTA and FQGNSA. Trimming pared 5 bases from V and 8 bases from J, leaving 15 bases between. This CDR3 has 13 amino acids. CDR3 in amino acids: CASSPGATTEAFF. The CDR3, as DNA: TGTGCCAGCAGCCCCGGTGCTACTACCGAAGCTTTCTTT. Full variable domain (remainder filled in from reference TRBV7-2 and TRBJ1-1): GAGVSQSPSNKVTEKGKDVELRCDPISGHTALYWYRQSLGQGLEFLIYFQGNSAPDKSGLPSDRFSAERTGGSVSTLTIQRTQQEDSAVYLCASSPGATTEAFFGQGTRLTVV.

As to this clone: One junction end disagrees with the germline gene, perhaps due to a read error. This chain uses TRBV28 with TRBJ2-6; D is ambiguous. CDR3 size: 15 residues. Germline V lookup: CDR1 MDHEN, CDR2 SYDVKM. The CDR3 protein is CASCLAPLGANVLTF. DNA of the CDR3: TGTGCCAGCTGTTTGGCCCCTCTGGGGGCCAACGTCCTGACTTTC. Full variable domain (outside the CDR3, taken from reference TRBV28 and TRBJ2-6): DVKVTQSSRYLVKRTGEKVFLECVQDMDHENMFWYRQDPGLGLRLIYFSYDVKMKEKGDIPEGYSVSREKKERFSLILESASTNQTSMYLCASCLAPLGANVLTFGAGSRLTVL.

The V and J genes are TRBV9 and TRBJ1-4; no definite D call. CDR1 is SGDLS, CDR2 YYNGEE, per germline. The CDR3 is 13 residues long. Deletions cut 2 bases from V and 4 bases from J, with 6 bases between. The CDR3 DNA reads as TGTGCCAGCAGCGTGGGTATTAATGAAAAACTGTTTTTT. Protein product: CASSVGINEKLFF.

The CDR3 bases are TGTGCCAGCACCTTAGGGGGTGGGATTCAGTACTTC. It yields the protein CASTLGGGIQYF. The chain recombines TRBV28 with TRBJ2-4; possibly TRBD1 for D (6 bases). Looked up from germline, CDR1 is MDHEN and CDR2 is SYDVKM. This CDR3 contains 12 residues. V lost 7 bases to trimming and J lost 10 bases, with 14 bases between them.

The chain is built from TRBV5-4 and TRBJ1-1; D gene uncertain. V was pared by 4 bases and J by 0 bases, with 4 bases between. Germline V lookup: CDR1 SGHNT, CDR2 YYREEE (reference sequence). The CDR3 spans 12 residues. The DNA for the CDR3 is TGTGCCAGCAGCGGGGTGAACACTGAAGCTTTCTTT. Translation: CASSGVNTEAFF.

For the CDR3, the DNA is TGTGCCAGCAGGGGGAGCAGGGGCGGCACTGAAGCTTTCTTT. It yields the protein CASRGSRGGTEAFF. The V and J genes are TRBV6-5 and TRBJ1-1; tentatively, D is TRBD1 (6 bases). The length of the CDR3 is 14 residues. The V gene's germline CDR1 is MNHEY and CDR2 SVGAGI. The V and J ends lost 6 bases and 4 bases respectively, with 15 bases between them.

This chain connects TRBV7-8 to TRBJ1-6, with D possibly being TRBD1 (6 bases). Germline lookup yields CDR1 SGHVS and CDR2 FQNEAQ. This CDR3 has 16 residues. The germline V and J ends were trimmed by 0 bases and 9 bases, with 15 bases remaining between them. CDR3 in amino acids: CASSLAAQGRVSPLHF. The CDR3, as DNA: TGTGCCAGCAGCTTAGCGGCACAGGGTAGGGTTTCACCCCTCCACTTT.

This chain joins TRBV10-1 and TRBJ1-4; the D is unclear. With 10 bases removed from V and 0 bases from J, the gap between germline ends came to 21 bases. Germline CDR1 and CDR2: WNHNN and SYGVQD (reference sequence). The length of the CDR3 is 17 residues. The CDR3 region is CATKKTPPQATNEKLFF. The CDR3 nucleotides read TGCGCCACCAAAAAGACCCCCCCGCAGGCAACTAATGAAAAACTGTTTTTT.

The CDR3 region has the DNA TGTGCCACCCAGGGTTCAGATGGCTACACCTTC. The encoded protein is CATQGSDGYTF. This sequence joins TRBV10-3 and TRBJ1-2; D perhaps matches TRBD1 (5 bases). Germline CDR1 and CDR2: ENHRY and SYGVKD. V shed 10 bases and J shed 6 bases, with 12 bases lying between them. The CDR3 runs to 11 residues.

The gene calls are TRBV24-1 and TRBJ2-1; maybe TRBD2 (6 bases). V was trimmed by 4 bases and J by 0 bases, leaving 21 bases between them. The CDR3 spans 19 residues. The germline gives CDR1 KGHDR, CDR2 SFDVKD. The CDR3 loop is CATSDPVANAGRSYNEQFF. For the CDR3, the DNA is TGTGCCACCAGTGACCCCGTAGCGAACGCGGGACGCTCCTACAATGAGCAGTTCTTC.